This record looks at one T cell receptor beta chain sequence and its context. One end of the junction fails to match germline, which may point to a read error. This sample is drawn from a study of technical replicates of blood from several donors. The CDR3 loop spans 10 amino acids. Per germline, CDR1 MNHNS and CDR2 SASEGT. Profiling relied on immunoSEQ multiplex PCR, and the TCRdb table lists in-frame clones only, not all of them. The repertoire has roughly 93,000 clones, more than 90% of them found once; the top ten carry roughly 0.23%. This clonotype was obtained from a human donor in good health. The rearrangement joins TRBV6-1 to TRBJ1-5; D unresolved. The source material was T cells isolated from PBMCs. This CDR3 reads CASGNLAGKF. CDR3 DNA: TGTGCCAGCGGCAACCTGGCAGGAAAGTTT.